A selection of T cell receptor beta chains follows, all from one sample in a study of blood T cell repertoires in COVID-19. The data were produced by immunoSEQ multiplex PCR, yet TCRdb's version contains in-frame clones alone and is incomplete. The table records about 360,000 clones, 65% to 90% of them present only once. The sequenced sample was peripheral blood. These receptor sequences come from a woman aged 55-70 years with COVID-19, enrolled during active disease. CDR3s leave out the opening cysteine and the closing phenylalanine or tryptophan.

v_gene,len,j_gene,CDR3aa
TRBV5-1,10,TRBJ2-1,ASSLMRDEQF
TRBV23-1,14,TRBJ2-1,ASSQNDTSSYNEQF
TRBV27,12,TRBJ2-1,ASSQRDSYNEQF
TRBV6-5,13,TRBJ1-2,ASSYYRESSGGYT
TRBV7-9,16,TRBJ2-7,ASSSGLKPGQAPYEQY
TRBV5-6,12,TRBJ2-5,ASSLVLEGETQY
TRBV30,10,TRBJ1-1,AWILMNTEAF
TRBV11-1,11,TRBJ2-3,ASSTAGTDTQY
TRBV19,13,TRBJ2-7,ASSRVMLGSYEQY
TRBV7-9,12,TRBJ1-4,ASSLGGANEKLF
TRBV7-8,14,TRBJ2-1,ASSLASGGSYNEQF
TRBV7-6,13,TRBJ1-4,ASSLDTGGNGKLF
TRBV6-2/TRBV6-3,13,TRBJ2-5,ASSYSGTSMETQY
TRBV4-3,19,TRBJ2-3,ASSPAYSGTSGGPGTDTQY
TRBV10-3,16,TRBJ2-7,AIGLAGGRGESSYEQY
TRBV25-1,12,TRBJ1-2,ASSGRPVNYGYT
TRBV7-9,13,TRBJ2-7,ASSLTSGSSYEQY